This entry lists 32 T cell receptor beta chains sequenced from one sample in a study of Graves' ophthalmopathy and Graves' hyperthyroidism. RNA transcripts yielded amplified TCR beta CDR3 regions. Second-round multiplex PCR came after first-round RT-PCR with HTBI primers. TCRdb reprocessed the multiplex PCR reads with MiXCR, giving one entry per CDR3 protein. The sample includes about 220,000 distinct CDR3 sequences, around a fifth seen only once; the top ten take approximately 40%. The specimen was peripheral blood. Receptors were obtained from a woman in her forties or fifties with Graves' ophthalmopathy.

The chain joins TRBV6-1 to TRBJ1-5, with D perhaps TRBD1 (5 bases). CDR1 and CDR2 (germline): MNHNS, SASEGT. The V end was cut by 6 bases, the J end by 6 bases, with 15 bases between. This CDR3 contains 14 residues. CDR3 in amino acids: CASSLAAGLQPQHF. The CDR3 DNA follows: TGTGCCAGCAGCCTCGCGGCAGGGCTTCAGCCCCAGCATTTT.

There are a few counts of this clonotype. V and J are TRBV12-3 or TRBV12-4 and TRBJ1-6; 10 nucleotides line up with TRBD1. V gave up 4 bases and J gave up 9 bases; unmatched junction bases: 6. The CDR3 contains 15 residues. Here the CDR3 DNA reads TGTGCCAGCAGTTCACCGGGACAGGGGTTTTCACCCCTCCACTTT. Translated: CASSSPGQGFSPLHF.

This clonotype was recorded many times. V gene TRBV5-1 combines with J gene TRBJ1-1; perhaps TRBD1 as D (6 bases). The germline V gene encodes CDR1 SGHRS and CDR2 YFSETQ. V gave up 1 base and J gave up 2 bases, with 12 bases separating them. The CDR3 contains 15 residues. The CDR3, as DNA: TGCGCCAGCAGCTTGATCACAGGGCAAAACACTGAAGCTTTCTTT. Translated: CASSLITGQNTEAFF.

This clonotype was seen repeatedly, ten times or more. The chain recombines TRBV4-1 with TRBJ2-5, with 10 bases lining up with TRBD1. Germline CDR1 MGHRA, CDR2 YSYEKL. Trimming removed 4 bases from V and 2 bases from J; junction bases left unmatched: 10. This CDR3 is built from 17 residues. The CDR3 DNA follows: TGCGCCAGCAGCCGGGACCGGGACAGGGGCCGTCAAGAGACCCAGTACTTC. As protein: CASSRDRDRGRQETQYF.

The table lists this clonotype with many counts. This CDR3 is CASRTDTGGRSQETQYF. As DNA, the CDR3 is TGTGCCAGCAGGACCGACACAGGGGGAAGGTCACAAGAGACCCAGTACTTC. The gene calls are TRBV28 and TRBJ2-5; 8 nucleotides line up with TRBD1. From germline, CDR1 is MDHEN and CDR2 SYDVKM. CDR3 length equals 17 residues. J was trimmed by 2 bases and V by 6 bases; bases with no gene match: 14.

The chain recombines TRBV6-5 with TRBJ1-2; TRBD1 is a possible D gene (5 bases). Germline V gives CDR1 MNHEY, CDR2 SVGAGI. The ends were cut back, 0 bases at V and 8 bases at J, with 10 bases in the middle. The CDR3 contains 13 residues. The CDR3 protein is CASSYSRGVGYTF. The CDR3 nucleotides read TGTGCCAGCAGTTACTCGAGAGGGGTAGGCTACACCTTC.

This clonotype has at least ten counts. The chain links TRBV29-1 to TRBJ2-7, with D maybe TRBD2 (5 bases). Germline values: CDR1 SQVTM, CDR2 ANQGSEA. V lost 4 bases and J 3 bases, leaving 13 bases between the germline ends. This CDR3 comprises 13 residues. The CDR3, as DNA: TGCAGCGTTGCTCCGTCTAGCAGCTACGAGCAGTACTTC. Translating gives CSVAPSSSYEQYF.

There are many counts of this clonotype. The chain is built from TRBV24-1 and TRBJ2-3, with unresolved D. Germline loops: CDR1 KGHDR, CDR2 SFDVKD. This CDR3 is 13 amino acids long. V was pared by 5 bases and J by 5 bases, with 10 bases between. DNA for the CDR3: TGTGCCACCAGTGGGGGTGTTGGAGATACGCAGTATTTT. This translates into CATSGGVGDTQYF.

J is TRBJ2-7 and V is TRBV3-1, with D perhaps matching TRBD1 (6 bases). The germline CDR1 and CDR2 sequences are LGHDT and YNNKEL (reference sequence). V was cut by 1 base and J by 0 bases, with 7 bases left in between. The CDR3 sequence is 14 residues long. The CDR3 reads CASSQADSSYEQYF. CDR3 sequence (DNA): TGTGCCAGCAGCCAAGCGGACAGCTCCTACGAGCAGTACTTC.

This clonotype showed up many times. The chain carries TRBV7-2 and TRBJ2-5, with D possibly matching TRBD2 (5 bases). Germline V CDR1 and CDR2: SGHTA, FQGNSA. The CDR3 covers 15 residues. With 0 bases removed from V and 1 base from J, the gap between germline ends came to 9 bases. In DNA, the CDR3 is TGTGCCAGCAGCTTAGCGGGAGTTCCCCAAGAGACCCAGTACTTC. Protein product: CASSLAGVPQETQYF. The full variable domain, in which reference TRBV7-2 and TRBJ2-5 provide the parts outside the CDR3, is GAGVSQSPSNKVTEKGKDVELRCDPISGHTALYWYRQSLGQGLEFLIYFQGNSAPDKSGLPSDRFSAERTGGSVSTLTIQRTQQEDSAVYLCASSLAGVPQETQYFGPGTRLLVL.

This clonotype was seen ten or more times. The V gene is TRBV12-3 or TRBV12-4, the J gene TRBJ1-3; unclear D gene. V dropped 7 bases and J dropped 4 bases, with 14 bases sitting between them. The CDR3 loop spans 14 amino acids. CDR3 sequence reads: CASIISGAGNTIYF. The CDR3 bases are TGTGCCAGCATTATCAGTGGTGCGGGAAACACCATATATTTT.

There are many counts of this clonotype. V is TRBV2 and J is TRBJ1-1; D gene ambiguous. Between the trimmed V and J ends, which lost 5 bases and 1 base, there was a span of 11 bases. In germline, CDR1 is SNHLY, CDR2 FYNNEI. The CDR3 runs 14 residues. The DNA of the CDR3 is TGTGCCAGCAGTCAACTCTTTCCGAACACTGAAGCTTTCTTT. Its protein is CASSQLFPNTEAFF.

Comments on this clonotype: One junction end disagrees with the germline gene, perhaps due to a read error. The CDR3 region is CAWSVGRGDQPQRF. The CDR3 nucleotides read TGTGCCTGGAGTGTAGGCAGAGGGGATCAGCCCCAGCGTTTT. The chain joins TRBV30 to TRBJ1-5, with a possible D match to TRBD1 (5 bases). The germline V gene has CDR1 GTSNPN and CDR2 SVGIG (reference sequence). The CDR3 is 14 amino acids.

This clonotype showed up many times. Mismatch with germline at one junction end may stem from a read error. CDR3 in amino acids: CASSIQGKETQHF. CDR3 coding DNA: TGTGCCAGTAGTATACAAGGGAAAGAGACCCAGCACTTC. The chain combines TRBV19 with TRBJ2-5; unclear D gene. CDR1 is LNHDA and CDR2 is SQIVND in the germline V gene (reference sequence). The CDR3 sequence is 13 residues long. Looking up the rest from reference TRBV19 and TRBJ2-5 gives the full variable domain: DGGITQSPKYLFRKEGQNVTLSCEQNLNHDAMYWYRQDPGQGLRLIYYSQIVNDFQKGDIAEGYSVSREKKESFPLTVTSAQKNPTAFYLCASSIQGKETQHFGPGTRLLVL.

This clonotype was counted many times. This chain's CDR3 is CASSLSAGPYEQYF. CDR3 DNA sequence: TGTGCCAGCAGTTTATCGGCAGGGCCCTACGAGCAGTACTTC. The chain joins TRBV27 to TRBJ2-7; D might be TRBD1 (5 bases). V lost 0 bases and J 2 bases, leaving 8 bases between the germline ends. The CDR3 is 14 amino acids. Germline-derived CDR1 and CDR2 are MNHEY and SMNVEV (reference sequence).

There are many counts of this clonotype. The rearrangement joins TRBV20-1 to TRBJ2-7; a possible D gene is TRBD1 (6 bases). The CDR3 is 15 amino acids. Deletions cut 1 base from V and 6 bases from J, with 19 bases between. From germline, CDR1 is DFQATT and CDR2 SNEGSKA (reference sequence). DNA for the CDR3: TGCAGTGCTAGAGCCGCCGGGACAACCCTGGGCGAGCAGTACTTC. Its protein product is CSARAAGTTLGEQYF.

This clonotype has ten or more counts. The chain combines TRBV12-3 or TRBV12-4 with TRBJ2-7; TRBD2 might be the D (5 bases). V gave up 3 bases and J gave up 5 bases, with 17 bases separating them. The CDR3 loop spans 15 amino acids. In DNA form, the CDR3 reads TGTGCCAGCAGTTTTTCGGGGTTAGTTCTTGACGAGCAGTACTTC. Its translation is CASSFSGLVLDEQYF.

This clonotype was seen ten or more times. The V gene is TRBV12-3 or TRBV12-4, the J gene TRBJ1-2; perhaps TRBD1 as D (5 bases). CDR3 length: 15 residues. Trimming shortened V by 1 base and J by 6 bases, and 15 bases separated the two germline ends. CDR3 bases: TGTGCCAGCAGTTTAGGGGGCGATAGGTCGCATGGCTACACCTTC. Its protein product is CASSLGGDRSHGYTF.

In this sample, this clonotype turned up many times. The gene calls are TRBV7-3 and TRBJ2-1; 8 bases agree with TRBD2. The CDR3 sequence is 15 residues long. The junction had 2 bases not matched to a gene; V was cut back by 2 bases and J by 2 bases. CDR1 is SGHTA and CDR2 is FQGTGA in the germline V gene. The CDR3 DNA is TGTGCCAGCAGCTTAGATAGCGGGACCTACAATGAGCAGTTCTTC. It is translated as CASSLDSGTYNEQFF. The variable domain in full, with the rest retrieved from reference TRBV7-3 and TRBJ2-1, is GAGVSQTPSNKVTEKGKYVELRCDPISGHTALYWYRQSLGQGPEFLIYFQGTGAADDSGLPNDRFFAVRPEGSVSTLKIQRTERGDSAVYLCASSLDSGTYNEQFFGPGTRLTVL.

This clonotype has at least ten counts. The chain recombines TRBV6-2 or TRBV6-3 with TRBJ2-7; 7 nucleotides agree with TRBD2. V dropped 8 bases and J dropped 7; count of bases not matched to a gene: 11. The CDR3 has 13 residues. Germline V gene lookup returns CDR1 MNHEY and CDR2 SVGEGT. Here the CDR3 DNA reads TGTGCCAGCGGAGGAGCGGGACTCCCAGAGCAGTACTTC. Its translation is CASGGAGLPEQYF.

This clonotype was detected ten times or more. The V gene is TRBV24-1, the J gene TRBJ2-5; the D gene is possibly TRBD2 (5 bases). The CDR3 is 16 amino acids. Germline V lookup: CDR1 KGHDR, CDR2 SFDVKD. V lost 1 base to trimming and J lost 3 bases, with 14 bases between them. CDR3 residues: CATSDFGENGEETQYF. The CDR3, as DNA: TGTGCCACCAGTGATTTTGGGGAGAATGGGGAAGAGACCCAGTACTTC.

The rearrangement links TRBV12-3 or TRBV12-4 to TRBJ2-7; 11 nucleotides agree with TRBD2. The V segment lost 6 bases and the J segment 0 bases; nucleotides outside the gene matches: 10. CDR3 length: 17 amino acids. CDR3 loop: CASSSGLAGGYSYEQYF. The CDR3 nucleotides read TGTGCCAGCAGCTCGGGGCTAGCGGGGGGATACTCCTACGAGCAGTACTTC.

The genes are TRBV24-1 and TRBJ2-5, with D hard to call. The CDR3 spans 13 residues. The V and J ends lost 4 bases and 2 bases respectively, with 7 bases between them. Germline lookup yields CDR1 KGHDR and CDR2 SFDVKD. DNA of the CDR3: TGTGCCACCAGTGACATACCTCAAGAGACCCAGTACTTC. Translated: CATSDIPQETQYF.

This clonotype has ten or more counts. CDR3 DNA sequence: TGTGCCACCAGCCCCCGACGGAAGATAGTCGAAAATTCACCCCTCCACTTT. The encoded protein is CATSPRRKIVENSPLHF. The V call is TRBV15, the J call TRBJ1-6; D not resolved. Germline CDR1 reads LNHNV; CDR2 reads YYDKDF (reference sequence). V was cut by 5 bases and J by 7 bases, with 21 bases left in between. The CDR3 runs 17 residues.

This sequence joins TRBV4-1 and TRBJ1-3; D ambiguous. Trimming left V 2 bases short and J 4 bases short, with 9 bases between. This CDR3 region has 14 residues. CDR1 MGHRA and CDR2 YSYEKL come from the germline V gene. The CDR3 reads CASSQREGGNTIYF. The CDR3 nucleotides are TGCGCCAGCAGCCAAAGGGAGGGAGGAAACACCATATATTTT.

The sample holds a few counts of this clonotype. The chain is built from TRBV4-1 and TRBJ1-2; D unresolved. Germline-derived CDR1 and CDR2 are MGHRA and YSYEKL. The CDR3 has 15 residues. V dropped 3 bases and J dropped 5 bases, with 16 bases sitting between them. This CDR3 reads CASSQLAGGEYGYTF. The CDR3 nucleotides are TGCGCCAGCAGCCAGCTGGCGGGCGGAGAATATGGCTACACCTTC.

This clonotype showed up many times. The J gene is TRBJ1-5, the V gene TRBV28, with a weak D call TRBD1 (6 bases). CDR1 and CDR2 (germline): MDHEN, SYDVKM. Trimming pared 6 bases from V and 4 bases from J, leaving 13 bases between. This CDR3 is built from 14 residues. The CDR3 DNA reads as TGTGCCAGCAGCCGAGGGGGGATAAATCAGCCCCAGCATTTT. This sequence encodes CASSRGGINQPQHF.

The chain couples TRBV27 to TRBJ1-6, with 10 bases fitting TRBD1. The CDR3 contains 16 residues. Trimming cost V 5 bases and J 5 bases; bases outside gene matches: 6. Germline lookup yields CDR1 MNHEY and CDR2 SMNVEV (reference sequence). CDR3: CASSTSDRGHNSPLHF. The CDR3 region has the DNA TGTGCCAGCAGTACGTCTGACAGGGGGCATAATTCACCCCTCCACTTT.

This clonotype was counted only a few times. V and J are TRBV28 and TRBJ1-3; a weak D match, TRBD1 (5 bases). Per the germline V gene, CDR1 is MDHEN and CDR2 is SYDVKM. Trimming removed 2 bases at V and 2 bases at J, with 13 bases between. The CDR3 has 16 residues. The CDR3 DNA follows: TGTGCCAGCAGTTTAACAGGACAATGGACTGGAAACACCATATATTTT. Translating gives CASSLTGQWTGNTIYF.

This clonotype was detected a few times. The chain couples TRBV12-3 or TRBV12-4 to TRBJ1-4; tentative D call: TRBD1 (6 bases). V lost 6 bases and J lost 6, with 11 bases in between. This CDR3 comprises 13 residues. The CDR3 is CASRQGRDEKLFF. The CDR3 DNA follows: TGTGCCAGCAGGCAGGGGAGGGATGAAAAACTGTTTTTT.

This clonotype was seen ten or more times. V gene TRBV28 combines with J gene TRBJ1-1; 9 nucleotides agree with TRBD1. Losses at the gene ends were 6 bases for V and 0 bases for J; bases not matched to a gene: 8. The CDR3 length is 16 residues. CDR1 is MDHEN and CDR2 is SYDVKM in the germline V gene. The DNA for the CDR3 is TGTGCCAGCAGCCCTACAGGGGGCGGGTTGAACACTGAAGCTTTCTTT. Residues: CASSPTGGGLNTEAFF.

The gene calls are TRBV20-1 and TRBJ2-5; maybe TRBD1 (7 bases). Trimming left V 5 bases short and J 5 bases short, with 15 bases between. There are 13 residues in the CDR3. CDR1 is DFQATT and CDR2 is SNEGSKA in the germline V gene (reference sequence). CDR3 DNA: TGCAGTGCTTTTACGACAGGGAGGGAGACCCAGTACTTC. This gives the protein CSAFTTGRETQYF.